This T cell receptor beta chain comes out of a study of blood T cells in healthy people across ages (dated by TCRdb to 2013 to 2016). Concerning the study at large: In model experiments, template switching captured about one uniquely barcoded TCR beta cDNA molecule for every two T cells. The donors were split into four age groups: young (average approximately 16 years), middle-aged (roughly 42), aged (about 56) and long-lived (roughly 88). Using deep sequencing normalized with unique cDNA molecular identifiers, the study measured how TCR beta repertoire diversity changes with age. Two additional independent replicas of 1 million unique cDNA reads from the same blood draw were analyzed for two donors (one aged 18 to 30 and one aged 80 or older).

Libraries came from 5' RACE. The sequencer listed for this sample is Illumina HiSeq 2500. The second PCR ran for about 6 to 12 cycles and used a J-beta primer mix along with a sample-barcoded 5' primer. Each TCR beta cDNA molecule received a unique molecular identifier from a template-switch 5' adaptor carrying 12 random nucleotides. Each sample yielded at least 2.5 million CDR3-containing paired-end reads. First-strand cDNA synthesis was performed from all RNA using the Mint cDNA synthesis kit, with priming by a TRBC-specific oligonucleotide. After uracil-DNA glycosylase treatment, a first 18-cycle PCR used universal primers M1SS and BC2_uni_R on all cDNA. On the authors' methods: For normalization, 1 million high-quality reads were randomly selected from each sample, with every read carrying a distinct molecular identifier. Reads with shared molecular identifiers were discarded instead of being binned into consensus sequences. MiTCR, run with a Q25 quality threshold and the strictest error-elimination algorithm, handled CDR3 identification, clonotype clustering and error correction. Lower-bound total TCR beta diversity was estimated with a nonparametric unseen species model using Euler transformation. Starting from the raw public reads, TCRdb applied fastp trimming at Q25, assembled clones with MiXCR and retained in-frame beta chains. Identical CDR3 proteins give one entry, which carries the most common genes and DNA. V and J calls and clone size were set by TCRdb, not the authors. The sample table contains some 760,000 distinct CDR3 sequences; only one count was recorded for 20% to 25% of them. The top ten clones comprise under 10% of the sample.

In the case of this clonotype: Its cognate antigen has yet to be identified. No much larger clone is present one base from it, and per-base qualities are unavailable.

The roughly 39 donors, aged about 6 to 95 years, were systemically healthy Caucasian individuals from Russia. Each donor gave ten milliliters of peripheral blood, collected into EDTA-treated Vacutainer tubes. Ficoll-Paque density-gradient centrifugation was used to isolate PBMCs, with at least 6 million obtained per sample. Trizol reagent was used to extract total RNA from the PBMCs, yielding at least 5.5 micrograms per sample. Naive CD45RAhigh/CD27high T cell percentages were measured by flow cytometry on a PBMC aliquot from every donor. Broader findings and caveats from the paper: Because donor CMV infection status was unknown, age-related changes in expanded clonotypes were potentially confounded. There was a strong correlation between observed TCR beta diversity and the percentage of naive T cells measured by flow cytometry. Total diversity estimates from one million sequenced T cells were considered lower bounds and underestimates. Compared with the aged group, more naive CD4+ T cells, fewer expanded clones and increased TCR diversity were shown by the long-lived group, suggesting age selection. Because profiling used bulk unsorted PBMCs, naive and antigen-experienced compartments could not be compared conclusively. As age increased, observed TCR beta diversity per million T cells dropped in a roughly linear way, and a significant reduction was already evident by age approximately 40.

The same sample was also studied in work on T cells of mothers and their children. The second study's authors report: Nine systemically healthy Caucasian individuals, comprising three mothers and their six children, were included as donors. cDNA synthesis used all of the extracted RNA, with roughly 1.6 ug of RNA in each 15 ul reaction. In the second PCR, the M1S primer introduced both the sample barcodes and 2-4 random nucleotides. More than 8 million TCR beta CDR3 reads were obtained from each mother, and some 3.2 million reads were obtained from each child. Thymic selection shapes the output of TCR recombination in a similar way in related and unrelated pairs, and inherited differences have a minor effect. Normalized repertoire overlap in related mother-child pairs was always slightly higher than in unrelated mother-child pairs, but the difference was never significant. With a sensitivity of about 100 clones per million clonotypes, no persistent microchimeric T cell clones were detected. In the study, deep NGS was used to compare the TCR beta repertoires of mothers and children, and features distinguishing related mother-child pairs from unrelated individuals were sought. The mean age was about 37 +/- 4 years for the mothers and approximately 11 +/- 4 years for the children. After adapters were ligated using NEBNext reagents, the libraries underwent 100+100 nt paired-end sequencing on an Illumina HiSeq 2000. To avoid cross-contamination, the mother libraries and the child libraries were prepared a month apart and sequenced in separate runs. Between 500,000 and 2,000,000 distinct TCR beta clonotypes were identified per donor. Naive TCR beta clonotypes were estimated from low-frequency clonotypes matched to each donor's FACS-determined naive share, without sorting.

Sequencing was performed on blood. This receptor was identified in a boy between 10 and 17 years old in good health.

CDR3 protein: CASSLIRGQSSYEQYF. The DNA sequence is as follows: TGTGCCAGCAGCTTAATAAGGGGACAGAGCTCCTACGAGCAGTACTTC. The chain uses TRBV7-9 and TRBJ2-7, with 7 junctional bases fitting TRBD1. The CDR3 holds 16 amino acids from the cysteine to the phenylalanine. Just CDR3 DNA is preserved here, 48 bases in frame from base 1. The junction shows trimming of 2 bases on V and 0 bases on J, and the gene matches do not reach 7 bases of it. CDR1 and CDR2 were assigned from the germline V gene (reference sequence) as SEHNR and FQNEAQ.